The 28 T cell receptor beta chains below were found in one sample sequenced in a study of untreated major depressive disorder. Whole-study results and caveats: Compared with controls, depressed patients showed more TRBV05-01 (Vbeta 5.1) usage in CD4+ T cells.

Their antigen targets remain unknown. Sequencing was performed with immunoSEQ multiplex PCR; in TCRdb, only in-frame clones are kept and a portion is missing. The table lists about 25,000 clones, about 89% of them singletons. Sequenced input: CD4+ T cells from PBMCs. All receptors come from a woman aged 30 to 39 with major depressive disorder.

The genes are TRBV6-6 and TRBJ2-7; D gene uncertain. Trimming removed 5 bases from V and 4 bases from J, with 9 bases in between. The germline gives CDR1 MNHNY, CDR2 SVGAGI (reference sequence). The length of the CDR3 is 12 residues. In nucleotides, the CDR3 is TGTGCCAGCAGTGCTAGTGGGTACGAGCAGTACTTC. Translation: CASSASGYEQYF.

This clone was detected only a few times. V is TRBV7-2 and J is TRBJ1-1; D gene uncertain. V was trimmed by 3 bases and J by 4 bases, leaving 12 bases between them. Germline CDR1 SGHTA, CDR2 FQGNSA. The CDR3 has 14 residues. The CDR3 coding sequence is TGTGCCAGCAGCTTCACGAGGGCTGGCACTGAAGCTTTCTTT. Translation: CASSFTRAGTEAFF.

The V gene is TRBV6-5, the J gene TRBJ2-6; D uncertain. The CDR3 runs to 14 residues. With 4 bases removed from V and 2 bases from J, the gap between germline ends came to 6 bases. Germline V CDR1 and CDR2: MNHEY, SVGAGI. The CDR3 bases are TGTGCCAGCAGTTTCTCGGCTGGGGCCAACGTCCTGACTTTC. Translation: CASSFSAGANVLTF.

This chain joins TRBV6-6 and TRBJ2-7, with D possibly matching TRBD1 (6 bases). Germline CDR1 and CDR2: MNHNY and SVGAGI (reference sequence). V dropped 5 bases and J dropped 2 bases, with 13 bases sitting between them. The CDR3 is 14 amino acids. The CDR3 DNA is TGTGCCAGCAGTAGCCTACGACAGGCCTACGAGCAGTACTTC. Amino acids: CASSSLRQAYEQYF.

The chain is built from TRBV28 and TRBJ1-5; the D is unclear. Per germline, CDR1 MDHEN and CDR2 SYDVKM. V lost 3 bases and J 3 bases, leaving 6 bases between the germline ends. The CDR3 has 13 residues. DNA for the CDR3: TGTGCCAGCAGTTTCACCTACAATCAGCCCCAGCATTTT. Protein sequence: CASSFTYNQPQHF.

The chain combines TRBV2 with TRBJ1-5; no reliable D call. The V and J ends lost 2 bases and 4 bases respectively, with 9 bases between them. The CDR3 consists of 14 residues. Looked up from germline, CDR1 is SNHLY and CDR2 is FYNNEI. The CDR3 DNA follows: TGTGCCAGCAGTGAATTGTCGGGGAATCAGCCCCAGCATTTT. Residues: CASSELSGNQPQHF. Full variable domain (missing parts from reference TRBV2 and TRBJ1-5): EPEVTQTPSHQVTQMGQEVILRCVPISNHLYFYWYRQILGQKVEFLVSFYNNEISEKSEIFDDQFSVERPDGSNFTLKIRSTKLEDSAMYFCASSELSGNQPQHFGDGTRLSIL.

This clone has only a few counts. The genes are TRBV19 and TRBJ1-2; no clear D gene. CDR3 length: 15 residues. Germline CDR1 LNHDA, CDR2 SQIVND (reference sequence). Trimming stripped 3 bases from V and 1 base from J, with 12 bases between. CDR3 protein: CASSMFSTSNYGYTF. In DNA form, the CDR3 reads TGTGCCAGTAGTATGTTCAGCACGAGTAACTATGGCTACACCTTC.

This chain links TRBV1 with TRBJ2-7; the table's D call, TRBD2, has no DNA check behind it. TRBV1 is classified as a pseudogene. The CDR3 runs 16 residues. The CDR3 loop reads CTSSALVGLAFYEQYF. CDR3 bases: TGCACCAGCAGCGCTCTAGTTGGATTGGCGTTCTACGAGCAGTACTTC.

The chain couples TRBV5-6 to TRBJ1-5; 8 nucleotides align to TRBD1. Trimming took 0 bases from V and 1 from J; bases not matched to a gene: 9. The CDR3 length is 18 residues. Germline V gene data show CDR1 as SGHDT and CDR2 as YYEEEE. Here the CDR3 reads CASSLGSRGLLSNQPQHF. The CDR3 DNA reads as TGTGCCAGCAGCTTGGGGAGCAGGGGGCTTTTAAGCAATCAGCCCCAGCATTTT.

The chain links TRBV5-6 to TRBJ2-5; no reliable D call. In germline, CDR1 is SGHDT, CDR2 YYEEEE. The CDR3 loop spans 14 amino acids. V was trimmed by 4 bases and J by 0 bases, leaving 10 bases between them. The DNA for the CDR3 is TGTGCCAGCAGCCGGCACACGTACCAAGAGACCCAGTACTTC. This translates into CASSRHTYQETQYF.

J is TRBJ2-7 and V is TRBV5-1, with no clear D. From germline, CDR1 is SGHRS and CDR2 YFSETQ. The CDR3 is 11 residues long. The germline V and J ends were trimmed by 0 bases and 6 bases, with 4 bases remaining between them. CDR3 bases: TGCGCCAGCAGCTTGGGGGGCGAGCAGTACTTC. Protein product: CASSLGGEQYF.

The V gene is TRBV27, the J gene TRBJ2-2, with D hard to call. CDR1 and CDR2 (germline): MNHEY, SMNVEV (reference sequence). V lost 7 bases to trimming and J lost 2 bases, with 14 bases between them. The CDR3 runs 15 residues. The CDR3 reads CASMTRPSNTGELFF. The DNA for the CDR3 is TGTGCCAGCATGACCAGACCGTCTAACACCGGGGAGCTGTTTTTT.

V gene TRBV10-3 combines with J gene TRBJ2-7, with TRBD1 matching 10 bases. The CDR3 has 16 residues. Unmatched junction bases numbered 4, after V lost 2 bases and J lost 0 bases. Germline values: CDR1 ENHRY, CDR2 SYGVKD. CDR3 bases: TGTGCCATCAGTGAGACTTGGGACAGGGGCTCCTACGAGCAGTACTTC. Protein product: CAISETWDRGSYEQYF.

The chain joins TRBV27 to TRBJ1-1, with D perhaps matching TRBD1 (5 bases). CDR3 length: 15 amino acids. The V end lost 5 bases, the J end lost 1 base, and 14 bases lay between the germline ends. The germline V gene has CDR1 MNHEY and CDR2 SMNVEV (reference sequence). The CDR3 DNA reads TGTGCCAGCAGTCCCCGCCTCGGGGGGAACACTGAAGCTTTCTTT. Its translation is CASSPRLGGNTEAFF.

The V gene is TRBV9, the J gene TRBJ1-1; D is unclear. This CDR3 contains 14 residues. Trimming shortened V by 0 bases and J by 4 bases, and 10 bases separated the two germline ends. CDR1 and CDR2 from the germline V gene are SGDLS and YYNGEE. In DNA, the CDR3 is TGTGCCAGCAGCGTAGATGGTCAGATCACTGAAGCTTTCTTT. Encoded protein: CASSVDGQITEAFF.

The V gene is TRBV29-1, the J gene TRBJ2-5, with D possibly TRBD2 on 6 matching bases. Per the germline V gene, CDR1 is SQVTM and CDR2 is ANQGSEA. The CDR3 contains 12 residues. Trimming took 4 bases from V and 4 from J, leaving 10 bases between them. The CDR3 protein is CSVAEGGETQYF. CDR3 sequence (DNA): TGCAGCGTTGCGGAGGGAGGAGAGACCCAGTACTTC.

V gene TRBV28 combines with J gene TRBJ1-6; D uncertain. Per the germline V gene, CDR1 is MDHEN and CDR2 is SYDVKM. The CDR3 contains 13 residues. The V and J ends lost 7 bases and 8 bases respectively, with 12 bases between them. CDR3 nucleotide sequence: TGTGCCAGCAAGCGGTTGGATCATTCACCCCTCCACTTT. Protein product: CASKRLDHSPLHF.

V is TRBV5-1 and J is TRBJ2-7, with 7 positions matching TRBD1. The CDR3 is 14 residues long. J lost 3 bases, V lost 4 bases, and 7 bases had no gene match. Germline lookup yields CDR1 SGHRS and CDR2 YFSETQ. The CDR3 DNA reads TGCGCCAGCAGCACTGGACAGGCTCACTACGAGCAGTACTTC. Translated, it gives CASSTGQAHYEQYF.

This rearrangement joins TRBV7-9 to TRBJ2-1; D uncertain. This CDR3 is built from 14 residues. V was shortened by 7 bases and J by 0 bases, with 10 bases between the two germline ends. The germline V gene has CDR1 SEHNR and CDR2 FQNEAQ (reference sequence). The CDR3 DNA follows: TGTGCCAGCATCCGGGTTGGCTCCTACAATGAGCAGTTCTTC. Translated, it gives CASIRVGSYNEQFF.

V usage is TRBV2 and J usage is TRBJ2-3; D not resolved. This CDR3 region has 15 residues. The V gene's germline CDR1 is SNHLY and CDR2 FYNNEI. The V end lost 6 bases, the J end lost 3 bases, and 16 bases lay between the germline ends. The CDR3 coding sequence is TGTGCCAGCAGAGGATTGGGGATGGGGACAGATACGCAGTATTTT. Residues: CASRGLGMGTDTQYF.

The V call is TRBV28, the J call TRBJ2-3; TRBD2 is a possible D gene (6 bases). The CDR3 runs to 13 residues. Germline CDR1 is MDHEN and CDR2 is SYDVKM. The V gene lost 9 bases and the J gene lost 4 bases, with 14 bases spanning the gap. CDR3 amino acids: CASVTSWADTQYF. In nucleotides, the CDR3 is TGTGCCAGTGTCACTAGCTGGGCAGATACGCAGTATTTT.

The V and J genes are TRBV6-1 and TRBJ2-3; 8 nucleotides match TRBD2. V shed 2 bases, J shed 4 bases, and the junction held 5 bases outside the gene matches. Germline CDR1 reads MNHNS; CDR2 reads SASEGT. The CDR3 sequence is 15 residues long. The CDR3 DNA reads as TGTGCCAGCAGTGAATTAGCGGGAACGGCAGATACGCAGTATTTT. Protein: CASSELAGTADTQYF.

The chain combines TRBV29-1 with TRBJ2-1; 10 nucleotides match TRBD2. Germline V gene sequence: CDR1 SQVTM, CDR2 ANQGSEA. This CDR3 has 13 amino acids. V was pared by 4 bases and J by 5 bases, with 2 bases of the junction left unmatched. The CDR3 reads CSVGTSGDNEQFF. As DNA, the CDR3 is TGCAGCGTTGGGACTAGCGGAGACAATGAGCAGTTCTTC.

The rearrangement links TRBV4-2 to TRBJ1-2; D is uncertain. The CDR3 loop spans 15 amino acids. V lost 0 bases and J lost 3, with 11 bases in between. CDR1 is LGHNA and CDR2 is YNFKEQ in the germline V gene. As DNA, the CDR3 is TGTGCCAGCAGCCAAGATGAGAACGGACACTATGGCTACACCTTC. The encoded protein is CASSQDENGHYGYTF.

This chain links TRBV5-1 with TRBJ2-2; 8 nucleotides match TRBD1. This CDR3 is 17 amino acids long. V was pared by 0 bases and J by 5 bases, with 9 bases of the junction left unmatched. Germline CDR1 is SGHRS and CDR2 is YFSETQ. This CDR3 is CASSLGRTGRWTGELFF. DNA for the CDR3: TGCGCCAGCAGCTTGGGGCGGACAGGGAGGTGGACCGGGGAGCTGTTTTTT.

The V and J genes are TRBV4-1 and TRBJ2-5; D gene unclear. Trimming shortened V by 0 bases and J by 5 bases, and 7 bases separated the two germline ends. The CDR3 covers 13 residues. The germline CDR1 and CDR2 sequences are MGHRA and YSYEKL. CDR3 residues: CASSQERAETQYF. Here the CDR3 DNA reads TGCGCCAGCAGCCAAGAGAGAGCCGAGACCCAGTACTTC.

This sequence joins TRBV6-6 and TRBJ1-5; 8 nucleotides align to TRBD1. V lost 2 bases, J lost 4 bases, and 7 bases stayed unmatched. From germline, CDR1 is MNHNY and CDR2 SVGAGI (reference sequence). There are 16 residues in the CDR3. The CDR3, as DNA: TGTGCCAGCAGTTACGGTCTGCGGGACAGGAATCAGCCCCAGCATTTT. Its translation is CASSYGLRDRNQPQHF.

The chain employs TRBV7-2 and TRBJ2-1, with D perhaps TRBD1 or TRBD2 (6 bases each). V was clipped by 7 bases and J by 0 bases, with 13 bases between them. There are 15 residues in the CDR3. The germline V gene has CDR1 SGHTA and CDR2 FQGNSA. Here the CDR3 reads CASIVGGSSYNEQFF. The CDR3 DNA follows: TGTGCCAGCATCGTAGGGGGGTCCTCCTACAATGAGCAGTTCTTC.